This passage covers 12 T cell receptor beta chains from one sample sequenced in a study of neurological immune-mediated disorders. TCRdb reprocessed the 5' RACE reads via MiXCR and lists one record per CDR3 protein. The repertoire holds roughly 80,000 distinct CDR3 sequences, 9.4% seen once, with 1.7% in the top ten. The specimen sequenced was PBMCs. These receptors all come from a man in his forties or fifties in good health.

The table lists this clonotype with many counts. V is TRBV28 and J is TRBJ1-1; no clear D gene. The CDR3 is made up of 14 amino acids. V lost 2 bases and J 3 bases, leaving 10 bases between the germline ends. The germline gives CDR1 MDHEN, CDR2 SYDVKM. The CDR3 sequence: CASSLHGLDTEAFF. The CDR3 DNA follows: TGTGCCAGCAGTTTACATGGCCTGGACACTGAAGCTTTCTTT.

This clonotype was counted at least ten times. The chain recombines TRBV7-9 with TRBJ2-1; TRBD2 might be the D (6 bases). Germline lookup yields CDR1 SEHNR and CDR2 FQNEAQ (reference sequence). The CDR3 covers 15 residues. V was shortened by 3 bases and J by 1 base, with 10 bases between the two germline ends. The CDR3 loop reads CASSLRRESYNEQFF. DNA of the CDR3: TGTGCCAGCAGCTTGAGACGGGAGTCCTACAATGAGCAGTTCTTC. Complete variable domain (other parts from reference TRBV7-9 and TRBJ2-1): DTGVSQNPRHKITKRGQNVTFRCDPISEHNRLYWYRQTLGQGPEFLTYFQNEAQLEKSRLLSDRFSAERPKGSFSTLEIQRTEQGDSAMYLCASSLRRESYNEQFFGPGTRLTVL.

This clonotype was recorded many times. This chain connects TRBV5-1 to TRBJ2-2, with 8 bases matching TRBD2. Germline trimming cut 1 base from V and 2 bases from J; bases unmatched to any gene: 4. Per the germline V gene, CDR1 is SGHRS and CDR2 is YFSETQ. The CDR3 length is 16 residues. The CDR3 DNA is TGCGCCAGCAGCTTGCGAAGCGGGGGTAACACCGGGGAGCTGTTTTTT. Translating gives CASSLRSGGNTGELFF.

This clonotype was recorded at least ten times. This rearrangement joins TRBV12-3 or TRBV12-4 to TRBJ2-3; the match to TRBD2 covers 8 bases. Trimming removed 6 bases from V and 2 bases from J; junction bases left unmatched: 10. The CDR3 sequence is 16 residues long. In DNA, the CDR3 is TGTGCCAGCAGCACCTTGTCGGGGGGGTACACAGATACGCAGTATTTT. It is translated as CASSTLSGGYTDTQYF.

This clonotype was detected ten times or more. The V gene is TRBV20-1, the J gene TRBJ1-1; D possibly corresponds to TRBD1 (5 bases). The length of the CDR3 is 14 residues. Trimming cost V 6 bases and J 1 base, with 15 bases left between them. Germline lookup yields CDR1 DFQATT and CDR2 SNEGSKA (reference sequence). The CDR3 loop is CSAAQGSGNTEAFF. The CDR3 DNA sequence: TGCAGTGCCGCGCAGGGTTCGGGGAACACTGAAGCTTTCTTT.

As for this clonotype: The junction departs from germline at one end; a sequencing error may be responsible. The chain links TRBV29-1 to TRBJ2-2; 8 positions match TRBD1. This CDR3 has 17 amino acids. Per germline, CDR1 SQVTM and CDR2 ANQGSEA. In nucleotides, the CDR3 is TGCAGCTTTGAAGATCCCGCCGGACAGGGCGACACCGTGGAGCTGTTTTTT. Translated, it gives CSFEDPAGQGDTVELFF.

As to this clonotype: The germline gene is not matched at one end of the junction; a read error may be the cause. The rearrangement links TRBV5-1 to TRBJ1-4; maybe TRBD1 (5 bases). The germline V gene encodes CDR1 SGHRS and CDR2 YFSETQ. The CDR3 runs 16 residues. The CDR3 region is CVSSRYGGATNEKLFF. The CDR3 DNA follows: TGCGTCAGCAGCCGGTACGGGGGAGCAACTAATGAAAAACTGTTTTTT.

Many counts were recorded for this clonotype. V usage is TRBV7-3 and J usage is TRBJ2-1, with D perhaps matching TRBD2 (5 bases). The CDR3 sequence is 14 residues long. V lost 5 bases to trimming and J lost 3 bases, with 11 bases between them. Per germline, CDR1 SGHTA and CDR2 FQGTGA. In nucleotides, the CDR3 is TGTGCCAGCAGCCTAGCCGACTTCTACAATGAGCAGTTCTTC. Encoded protein: CASSLADFYNEQFF.

This clonotype has ten or more counts. The CDR3 sequence is CASSLGTVNTGELFF. CDR3 DNA sequence: TGCGCCAGCAGCTTGGGGACTGTGAACACCGGGGAGCTGTTTTTT. This chain uses TRBV5-1 with TRBJ2-2, with D perhaps matching TRBD2 (5 bases). CDR1 and CDR2 (germline): SGHRS, YFSETQ. V was cut by 0 bases and J by 1 base, with 7 bases left in between. This CDR3 contains 15 residues.

At least ten counts were recorded for this clonotype. The chain is built from TRBV12-3 or TRBV12-4 and TRBJ2-5, with 11 bases matching TRBD1. The ends lost 3 bases at V and 5 bases at J; junction bases unmatched: 2. CDR3 length equals 14 residues. CDR3 bases: TGTGCCAGCAGTTTGGGACAGGGGGATGAGACCCAGTACTTC. As protein: CASSLGQGDETQYF.

This clonotype was detected many times. This chain links TRBV20-1 with TRBJ1-2; weak D call: TRBD1 (6 bases). Germline-derived CDR1 and CDR2 are DFQATT and SNEGSKA (reference sequence). Trimming cost V 5 bases and J 1 base, with 8 bases left between them. CDR3 size: 12 residues. Written as DNA, the CDR3 is TGCAGTGCTGGACAGCTTAACTATGGCTACACCTTC. Translating gives CSAGQLNYGYTF.

This clonotype was found many times. The DNA for the CDR3 is TGCGCCAGCAGCTTGGACGTAACAGGGGGCTTTTTGAACACTGAAGCTTTCTTT. Translation: CASSLDVTGGFLNTEAFF. The J gene is TRBJ1-1, the V gene TRBV5-1; TRBD1 agrees at 9 bases. Germline-derived CDR1 and CDR2 are SGHRS and YFSETQ. V shed 0 bases and J 0 bases; nucleotides not matched to a gene: 9. The CDR3 runs to 18 residues. The variable domain in full, completed from reference TRBV5-1 and TRBJ1-1, reads KAGVTQTPRYLIKTRGQQVTLSCSPISGHRSVSWYQQTPGQGLQFLFEYFSETQRNKGNFPGRFSGRQFSNSRSEMNVSTLELGDSALYLCASSLDVTGGFLNTEAFFGQGTRLTVV.